Shown below are 12 T cell receptor beta chains from a single sample sequenced in a study of beta chain features in type 1 diabetes. Investigators reverse transcribed all isolated RNA, so they sequenced expressed TCRB transcripts. Repertoires were generated with immunoSEQ multiplex PCR, while TCRdb's copy carries only in-frame clones and drops some. Altogether around 140,000 clones are present, about 9.7% being singletons, with the ten largest covering nearly 0.65%. The sequencing input was central memory CD4+ T cells from blood. The receptors derive from a woman aged 40-49 years in good health.

This clone was found a few times. This chain uses TRBV4-3 with TRBJ2-2, with D perhaps matching TRBD2 (6 bases). Germline CDR1 LGHNA, CDR2 YSLEER. CDR3 size: 16 residues. V gave up 3 bases and J gave up 6 bases, with 17 bases separating them. This CDR3 reads CASSHDFTGGPGELFF. The DNA for the CDR3 is TGCGCCAGCAGCCACGACTTTACTGGAGGGCCCGGGGAGCTGTTTTTT.

In this sample, this clone turned up a few times. The CDR3 loop reads CTRSQPQHF. CDR3 in DNA: TGCACCCGTAGTCAGCCCCAGCATTTT. V usage is TRBV29-1 and J usage is TRBJ1-5; D uncertain. This CDR3 region has 9 residues. Germline loops: CDR1 SQVTM, CDR2 ANQGSEA.

The chain recombines TRBV14 with TRBJ1-6, with 8 bases that match TRBD1. Germline CDR1 and CDR2: SGHDN and FVKESK. This CDR3 region has 15 residues. Trimming removed 3 bases from V and 10 bases from J; junction bases left unmatched: 8. This CDR3 reads CASSQGTGVVSPLHF. As DNA, the CDR3 is TGTGCCAGCAGCCAGGGGACAGGTGTAGTATCACCCCTCCACTTT.

A note on this clone: Other DNA sequences in the sample encode the same CDR3. This chain links TRBV2 with TRBJ2-1; D possibly uses TRBD1 or TRBD2 (6 bases each). V lost 8 bases to trimming and J lost 4 bases, with 15 bases between them. The length of the CDR3 is 14 residues. Per germline, CDR1 SNHLY and CDR2 FYNNEI. In DNA, the CDR3 is TGTGCCAGCCGAGAAGGAGGGGGATACAATGAGCAGTTCTTC. Amino acid sequence: CASREGGGYNEQFF. The complete variable domain, with remaining parts taken from reference TRBV2 and TRBJ2-1, reads EPEVTQTPSHQVTQMGQEVILRCVPISNHLYFYWYRQILGQKVEFLVSFYNNEISEKSEIFDDQFSVERPDGSNFTLKIRSTKLEDSAMYFCASREGGGYNEQFFGPGTRLTVL.

This clone was seen only a few times. The chain combines TRBV28 with TRBJ2-7; 11 bases match TRBD2. The length of the CDR3 is 15 residues. CDR1 and CDR2 (germline): MDHEN, SYDVKM. The junction had 7 bases not matched to a gene; V was cut back by 6 bases and J by 3 bases. CDR3 DNA sequence: TGTGCCAGCAGAGCTAGCGGGGGGCGCCTCTACGAGCAGTACTTC. Its protein is CASRASGGRLYEQYF. The full variable domain, its missing parts supplied by reference TRBV28 and TRBJ2-7, is DVKVTQSSRYLVKRTGEKVFLECVQDMDHENMFWYRQDPGLGLRLIYFSYDVKMKEKGDIPEGYSVSREKKERFSLILESASTNQTSMYLCASRASGGRLYEQYFGPGTRLTVT.

This clone has a handful of counts. The genes are TRBV9 and TRBJ2-5; no firm D call. The CDR3 totals 14 residues. CDR1 is SGDLS, CDR2 YYNGEE, per germline. The V gene lost 0 bases and the J gene lost 5 bases, with 11 bases spanning the gap. This chain's CDR3 is CASSVAPSAETQYF. Here the CDR3 DNA reads TGTGCCAGCAGCGTAGCCCCGTCCGCGGAGACCCAGTACTTC.

This clone was found a few times. The chain recombines TRBV19 with TRBJ2-5, with TRBD2 as a possible D gene (5 bases). Trimming took 5 bases from V and 3 from J, leaving 7 bases between them. Per germline, CDR1 LNHDA and CDR2 SQIVND (reference sequence). This CDR3 region has 12 residues. CDR3 region: CASSEREETQYF. In DNA form, the CDR3 reads TGTGCCAGTAGTGAGAGGGAAGAGACCCAGTACTTC.

The CDR3 nucleotides are TGTGCCAGCAGCCCAAGGGGTCCTAGCGGGGGGGCCGGAGATACGCAGTATTTT. Amino acid sequence: CASSPRGPSGGAGDTQYF. V usage is TRBV4-2 and J usage is TRBJ2-3; 12 nucleotides match TRBD2. The V gene's germline CDR1 is LGHNA and CDR2 YNFKEQ. The CDR3 consists of 18 residues. The junction had 13 bases not matched to a gene; V was cut back by 4 bases and J by 5 bases.

In this sample, this clone turned up a few times. This chain uses TRBV6-6 with TRBJ2-2, with a weak D call TRBD2 (6 bases). Germline-derived CDR1 and CDR2 are MNHNY and SVGAGI (reference sequence). The V gene lost 6 bases and the J gene lost 7 bases, with 6 bases spanning the gap. The CDR3 runs to 11 residues. The CDR3 sequence: CASRGLGELFF. In DNA form, the CDR3 reads TGTGCCAGCAGGGGACTCGGGGAGCTGTTTTTT.

This clone was seen only a few times. The chain carries TRBV5-1 and TRBJ2-7, with unresolved D. V was cut by 0 bases and J by 0 bases, with 10 bases left in between. The CDR3 length is 15 residues. The germline gives CDR1 SGHRS, CDR2 YFSETQ. CDR3 nucleotides: TGCGCCAGCAGCTTGGTTACAGATAGCTCCTACGAGCAGTACTTC. It specifies CASSLVTDSSYEQYF.

This clone was detected a few times. The J gene is TRBJ1-5, the V gene TRBV5-1; TRBD1 matches at 11 bases. V lost 0 bases and J lost 7; bases outside the gene matches: 3. This CDR3 region has 15 residues. Germline assignment: CDR1 SGHRS and CDR2 YFSETQ. The CDR3 reads CASSLGDRGGQPQHF. The CDR3 DNA is TGCGCCAGCAGCTTGGGGGACAGGGGGGGCCAGCCCCAGCATTTT.

This clone was counted between two and nine times. The chain uses TRBV11-2 and TRBJ2-5; 16 nucleotides line up with TRBD2. Germline V gene lookup returns CDR1 SGHAT and CDR2 FQNNGV. The CDR3 has 17 amino acids. The V and J ends lost 3 bases and 5 bases, in that order; junction bases with no gene match: 6. Here the CDR3 reads CASSFGTSGGVRETQYF. CDR3 sequence (DNA): TGTGCCAGCAGCTTTGGGACTAGCGGGGGGGTGCGGGAGACCCAGTACTTC.